The 31 T cell receptor beta chains below were found in one sample sequenced in a study of long-term antiretroviral therapy in people with HIV. They ran version v3.0 of the immunoSEQ assay at survey level. Here immunoSEQ multiplex PCR was the method, and the copy in TCRdb shows in-frame clones only, minus some. The sample lists around 19,000 clones, 90% to 95% occurring once. The sequencing used unsorted PBMCs, collected 4.4 years after starting antiretroviral therapy. All receptors come from a woman aged 50 to 65 with HIV.

The rearrangement joins TRBV2 to TRBJ1-1; TRBD1 aligns across 12 bases. The CDR3 has 15 amino acids. Germline trimming cut 6 bases from V and 0 bases from J; bases unmatched to any gene: 2. Per the germline V gene, CDR1 is SNHLY and CDR2 is FYNNEI. The CDR3: CASRGQGALNTEAFF. The CDR3 nucleotides read TGTGCCAGCAGGGGACAGGGGGCGCTGAACACTGAAGCTTTCTTT.

The CDR3 protein is CASSRVVPNSPLHF. As DNA, the CDR3 is TGTGCCAGCAGCCGCGTGGTCCCGAATTCACCCCTCCACTTT. This chain joins TRBV6-5 and TRBJ1-6; D is undetermined. Germline CDR1 MNHEY, CDR2 SVGAGI. Trimming left V 6 bases short and J 7 bases short, with 13 bases between. CDR3 length: 14 amino acids.

This rearrangement joins TRBV5-1 to TRBJ1-5; D may be TRBD1 (6 bases). The CDR3 is 15 amino acids. Trimming stripped 0 bases from V and 5 bases from J, with 12 bases between. The germline gives CDR1 SGHRS, CDR2 YFSETQ. The CDR3 protein is CASSLETGVDQPQHF. CDR3 coding DNA: TGCGCCAGCAGCTTGGAGACAGGCGTCGATCAGCCCCAGCATTTT.

The genes are TRBV9 and TRBJ2-2; D is unresolved. The CDR3 runs 14 residues. Trimming stripped 1 base from V and 8 bases from J, with 12 bases between. CDR1 SGDLS and CDR2 YYNGEE come from the germline V gene. CDR3 region: CASSVRMGLGELFF. Here the CDR3 DNA reads TGTGCCAGCAGCGTAAGGATGGGGTTGGGGGAGCTGTTTTTT.

This sequence joins TRBV7-9 and TRBJ1-2, with D hard to call. The CDR3 sequence is 17 residues long. Between the trimmed V and J ends, which lost 1 base and 1 base, there was a span of 16 bases. Looked up from germline, CDR1 is SEHNR and CDR2 is FQNEAQ (reference sequence). The CDR3 coding sequence is TGTGCCAGCAGCTTAGGGGTCGGGCCTCCTCTTAACTATGGCTACACCTTC. The encoded protein is CASSLGVGPPLNYGYTF.

This chain connects TRBV5-4 to TRBJ2-2; TRBD2 agrees at 11 bases. This CDR3 spans 18 amino acids. Germline V gene data show CDR1 as SGHNT and CDR2 as YYREEE (reference sequence). V shed 3 bases, J shed 7 bases, and the junction held 14 bases outside the gene matches. The CDR3 DNA reads as TGTGCCAGCAGCTCCCGAACCTGGCTAGCGGGGGGTAACGGGGAGCTGTTTTTT. It encodes CASSSRTWLAGGNGELFF. Together with reference TRBV5-4 and TRBJ2-2, the CDR3 gives the full variable domain: ETGVTQSPTHLIKTRGQQVTLRCSSQSGHNTVSWYQQALGQGPQFIFQYYREEENGRGNFPPRFSGLQFPNYSSELNVNALELDDSALYLCASSSRTWLAGGNGELFFGEGSRLTVL.

The chain recombines TRBV6-5 with TRBJ2-3; D perhaps matches TRBD1 (5 bases). This CDR3 contains 14 residues. Per the germline V gene, CDR1 is MNHEY and CDR2 is SVGAGI. V dropped 5 bases and J dropped 2 bases, with 11 bases sitting between them. CDR3 residues: CASSPWTSTDTQYF. As DNA, the CDR3 is TGTGCCAGCAGTCCCTGGACATCCACAGATACGCAGTATTTT.

This rearrangement joins TRBV4-1 to TRBJ1-5, with TRBD1 identical over 7 bases. The CDR3 has 15 residues. Germline CDR1 MGHRA, CDR2 YSYEKL. V was clipped by 4 bases and J by 4 bases; unmatched bases: 7. The CDR3 coding sequence is TGCGCCAGCAGCCCTTGGCAGGGGGAAAATCAGCCCCAGCATTTT. Translated: CASSPWQGENQPQHF.

The chain carries TRBV7-8 and TRBJ1-6, with D unresolved. This CDR3 region has 16 residues. V dropped 1 base and J dropped 7 bases, with 14 bases sitting between them. Germline values: CDR1 SGHVS, CDR2 FQNEAQ. Here the CDR3 reads CASSLEFRELNSPLHF. CDR3 DNA sequence: TGTGCCAGCAGCTTAGAGTTTAGGGAATTGAATTCACCCCTCCACTTT.

This clone was recorded a few times. V is TRBV4-1 and J is TRBJ2-5; a possible D gene is TRBD2 (6 bases). There are 13 residues in the CDR3. Germline loops: CDR1 MGHRA, CDR2 YSYEKL. V lost 4 bases, J lost 5 bases, and 11 bases lay in between. The CDR3 protein is CASSPGGSETQYF. Here the CDR3 DNA reads TGCGCCAGCAGCCCTGGAGGGTCCGAGACCCAGTACTTC.

The chain employs TRBV4-2 and TRBJ2-2, with TRBD2 matching over 8 bases. Per the germline V gene, CDR1 is LGHNA and CDR2 is YNFKEQ. The V segment lost 2 bases and the J segment 5 bases; nucleotides outside the gene matches: 4. The length of the CDR3 is 15 residues. The CDR3 here is CASSQPGGITGELFF. CDR3 nucleotide sequence: TGTGCCAGCAGCCAACCGGGAGGGATTACCGGGGAGCTGTTTTTT.

This sequence joins TRBV7-9 and TRBJ1-2; maybe TRBD1 (5 bases). CDR1 and CDR2 (germline): SEHNR, FQNEAQ (reference sequence). This CDR3 contains 14 residues. The ends were cut back, 0 bases at V and 2 bases at J, with 7 bases in the middle. The CDR3 region is CASSLASGNYGYTF. CDR3 coding DNA: TGTGCCAGCAGCTTAGCCTCAGGGAACTATGGCTACACCTTC.

The chain employs TRBV28 and TRBJ2-1, with D unclear. The CDR3 has 11 residues. The germline V gene encodes CDR1 MDHEN and CDR2 SYDVKM. Trimming cost V 3 bases and J 5 bases, with 2 bases left between them. CDR3 sequence (DNA): TGTGCCAGCAGTTTGAACAATGAGCAGTTCTTC. Protein sequence: CASSLNNEQFF.

V and J are TRBV11-3 and TRBJ2-3; perhaps TRBD2 as D (6 bases). From germline, CDR1 is SGHNT and CDR2 YENEEA. This CDR3 is 11 amino acids long. Trimming cost V 6 bases and J 5 bases, with 6 bases left between them. This chain's CDR3 is CASRGGDTQYF. The CDR3 region has the DNA TGTGCCAGCAGGGGAGGAGATACGCAGTATTTT.

The rearrangement links TRBV7-3 to TRBJ2-3, with D perhaps matching TRBD1 (6 bases). Germline assignment: CDR1 SGHTA and CDR2 FQGTGA. The CDR3 covers 16 residues. V gave up 5 bases and J gave up 2 bases, with 17 bases separating them. The CDR3 DNA follows: TGTGCCAGCAGCGCCCTGCAGGGGTTATCCACAGATACGCAGTATTTT. The encoded protein is CASSALQGLSTDTQYF. The complete variable domain, with remaining parts taken from reference TRBV7-3 and TRBJ2-3, reads GAGVSQTPSNKVTEKGKYVELRCDPISGHTALYWYRQSLGQGPEFLIYFQGTGAADDSGLPNDRFFAVRPEGSVSTLKIQRTERGDSAVYLCASSALQGLSTDTQYFGPGTRLTVL.

The chain combines TRBV7-9 with TRBJ2-5, with 8 bases fitting TRBD2. CDR1 is SEHNR, CDR2 FQNEAQ, per germline (reference sequence). The CDR3 consists of 14 residues. The ends lost 4 bases at V and 10 bases at J; junction bases unmatched: 11. The CDR3 nucleotides read TGTGCCAGCAGCTCCGTGGCGGGGGGCAGGAGCCAGTACTTC. Amino acids: CASSSVAGGRSQYF.

This clone was recorded once. The rearrangement uses TRBV6-5 and TRBJ2-2; 11 nucleotides match TRBD1. The CDR3 spans 15 residues. Germline lookup yields CDR1 MNHEY and CDR2 SVGAGI. V gave up 7 bases and J gave up 5 bases; unmatched junction bases: 6. CDR3 sequence reads: CASTGTGGKTGELFF. In DNA, the CDR3 is TGTGCCAGCACCGGGACAGGGGGGAAGACCGGGGAGCTGTTTTTT.

The J gene is TRBJ2-1, the V gene TRBV10-3, with 12 bases that match TRBD2. Germline trimming cut 6 bases from V and 9 bases from J; bases unmatched to any gene: 9. The length of the CDR3 is 15 residues. Germline CDR1 is ENHRY and CDR2 is SYGVKD. CDR3 amino acids: CAIRETSGGGTEQFF. CDR3 DNA sequence: TGTGCCATCAGAGAGACTAGCGGGGGAGGGACTGAGCAGTTCTTC.

The chain couples TRBV11-2 to TRBJ2-4; 7 bases fit TRBD1. V was clipped by 5 bases and J by 4 bases; unmatched bases: 5. Germline V lookup: CDR1 SGHAT, CDR2 FQNNGV. CDR3 length: 14 residues. CDR3 bases: TGTGCCAGCAGCACCCGGGACAGTAAAAACATTCAGTACTTC. As protein: CASSTRDSKNIQYF. The variable domain in full, completed from reference TRBV11-2 and TRBJ2-4, reads EAGVAQSPRYKIIEKRQSVAFWCNPISGHATLYWYQQILGQGPKLLIQFQNNGVVDDSQLPKDRFSAERLKGVDSTLKIQPAKLEDSAVYLCASSTRDSKNIQYFGAGTRLSVL.

The J gene is TRBJ2-7, the V gene TRBV5-5; D unclear. Germline CDR1 SGHKS, CDR2 YYEKEE (reference sequence). V shed 6 bases and J shed 7 bases, with 17 bases lying between them. CDR3 length: 13 amino acids. The CDR3 nucleotides are TGTGCCAGCACCACCCCCGCCGGGCGGGAGCAGTACTTC. It codes for CASTTPAGREQYF.

Of note for this clone: The DNA is omitted, as the CDR3 cannot be located on it reliably, and the CDR3 follows TCRdb's listing. The rearrangement joins TRBV6-5 to TRBJ2-1; the table's D call of TRBD1 was not tested on the DNA. CDR1 and CDR2 (germline): MNHEY, SVGAGI. Termini included, the CDR3 measures 16 amino acids. CDR3 sequence reads: CASSSSGQGAGNEQFF.

V gene TRBV19 combines with J gene TRBJ1-6; D gene uncertain. CDR1 LNHDA and CDR2 SQIVND come from the germline V gene (reference sequence). The CDR3 runs to 13 residues. Trimming removed 5 bases at V and 10 bases at J, with 12 bases between. The CDR3: CASSPGPKSPLHF. CDR3 nucleotides: TGTGCCAGTAGTCCCGGCCCTAAATCACCCCTCCACTTT.

The CDR3 nucleotides are TGTGCCAGCAGCTTAACGACAGGGCCCCAACAGCCCCAGCATTTT. Its translation is CASSLTTGPQQPQHF. The chain employs TRBV7-2 and TRBJ1-5; 7 nucleotides agree with TRBD1. CDR1 and CDR2 (germline): SGHTA, FQGNSA. This CDR3 comprises 15 residues. V shed 2 bases, J shed 7 bases, and the junction held 8 bases outside the gene matches.

The gene calls are TRBV2 and TRBJ2-7; D remains ambiguous. CDR1 SNHLY and CDR2 FYNNEI come from the germline V gene. V was clipped by 3 bases and J by 4 bases, with 7 bases between them. There are 12 residues in the CDR3. The CDR3 reads CASSDGRYEQYF. As DNA, the CDR3 is TGTGCCAGCAGTGATGGAAGATACGAGCAGTACTTC.

The chain recombines TRBV19 with TRBJ1-2; no clear D gene. With 7 bases removed from V and 7 bases from J, the gap between germline ends came to 19 bases. The germline gives CDR1 LNHDA, CDR2 SQIVND (reference sequence). This CDR3 has 14 amino acids. CDR3 in amino acids: CASTQLPSAGGYTF. CDR3 coding DNA: TGTGCCAGTACCCAGCTCCCCAGCGCAGGTGGCTACACCTTC.

The V and J genes are TRBV5-1 and TRBJ1-1, with D possibly TRBD1 on 5 matching bases. The CDR3 totals 15 residues. V dropped 1 base and J dropped 4 bases, with 14 bases sitting between them. The germline V gene encodes CDR1 SGHRS and CDR2 YFSETQ. In DNA, the CDR3 is TGCGCCAGCAGCTTGTGGGACGGAGGGAGCACTGAAGCTTTCTTT. Amino acid sequence: CASSLWDGGSTEAFF.

In DNA form, the CDR3 reads TGTGCCAGCATGCCAGCGGGGACGTCCTACGAGCAGTACTTC. Encoded protein: CASMPAGTSYEQYF. The chain employs TRBV6-5 and TRBJ2-5; 7 positions match TRBD2. The assigned J gene may be wrong: the sequence end matches TRBJ2-7 better. The CDR3 is made up of 14 amino acids. The V gene's germline CDR1 is MNHEY and CDR2 SVGAGI.

The chain has TRBV2 and TRBJ2-3; D possibly corresponds to TRBD2 (5 bases). Germline lookup yields CDR1 SNHLY and CDR2 FYNNEI. The CDR3 contains 13 residues. Trimming cost V 10 bases and J 0 bases, with 11 bases left between them. CDR3 coding DNA: TGTGCCACCGGACTTGAAAGCACAGATACGCAGTATTTT. This sequence encodes CATGLESTDTQYF.

CDR3 in amino acids: CASSQASGGITGELFF. The CDR3 coding sequence is TGCGCCAGCAGCCAAGCTAGCGGGGGGATCACCGGGGAGCTGTTTTTT. V and J are TRBV4-1 and TRBJ2-2; 11 bases fit TRBD2. CDR3 size: 16 residues. Unmatched junction bases numbered 2, after V lost 1 base and J lost 4 bases. The germline CDR1 and CDR2 sequences are MGHRA and YSYEKL.

The V gene is TRBV2, the J gene TRBJ1-1; tentatively, D is TRBD1 (5 bases). This CDR3 contains 14 residues. CDR1 is SNHLY and CDR2 is FYNNEI in the germline V gene. The V gene lost 3 bases and the J gene lost 5 bases, with 13 bases spanning the gap. The CDR3 nucleotides are TGTGCCAGCAGTGAGAATCAGGAGGGGACTGAAGCTTTCTTT. Protein sequence: CASSENQEGTEAFF.

This chain joins TRBV6-5 and TRBJ1-1, with TRBD1 as a possible D gene (6 bases). The CDR3 has 14 residues. Germline CDR1 reads MNHEY; CDR2 reads SVGAGI. Trimming left V 4 bases short and J 5 bases short, with 14 bases between. CDR3 nucleotides: TGTGCCAGCAGTTTTCCAGGGGATGGGACTGAAGCTTTCTTT. Translating gives CASSFPGDGTEAFF.